This TCR beta chain derives from a study of cytomegalovirus exposure and HLA in healthy donors. Broader study findings: Cytomegalovirus association was listed for 150 or so TCR beta chains. Sequencing likely generated an artifact that appeared as a cluster of highly shared sequence variants. Immune exposure information comprised only CMV serostatus.

CDR1 is MNHEY, CDR2 SMNVEV, per germline (reference sequence). This CDR3 has 14 residues. Trimming cost V 5 bases and J 1 base, with 12 bases left between them. This clone came up a few times. What it binds is not known. It was with 60 Vbeta and 13 Jbeta primers that the PCR ran. Profiled with immunoSEQ multiplex PCR; TCRdb holds only in-frame clones, not every one. The table lists around 210,000 clones, roughly 80% of them singletons. Source material: PBMCs. The receptor was derived from a woman in her thirties or forties in good health and CMV-seronegative. This chain uses TRBV27 with TRBJ2-7; D remains unclear. As DNA, the CDR3 is TGTGCCAGCAGTGACTCGCCCCAATCCTACGAGCAGTACTTC. It yields the protein CASSDSPQSYEQYF.